These 22 T cell receptor beta chains were sequenced from one sample in a study of cytomegalovirus exposure and HLA in healthy donors (dated by TCRdb to about 2017). Libraries were prepared through the immunoSEQ multiplex PCR assay. The multiplex PCR relied on a mix of 60 forward primers for TCR Vbeta segments and 13 reverse primers for TCR Jbeta segments. Held by TCRdb, this immuneACCESS table contains in-frame sequences only and omits some clones. Under half of the omission traces to an unresolved V gene where checked; the cause of the rest is unknown. The sample table shows under 130,000 clones, and under 85% are seen once. The ten most abundant clones make up 1.3% of the sample. The material sequenced was PBMCs. The receptors come from a middle-aged man in good health and CMV-seronegative.

V is TRBV2 and J is TRBJ1-5, with 9 bases that match TRBD1. Germline trimming cut 6 bases from V and 0 bases from J; bases unmatched to any gene: 6. CDR1 is SNHLY, CDR2 FYNNEI, per germline. The CDR3 is made up of 16 amino acids. In DNA form, the CDR3 reads TGTGCCAGCAGGAGGGACAGGGCTTATAGCAATCAGCCCCAGCATTTT. As protein: CASRRDRAYSNQPQHF.

CDR3 DNA sequence: TGTGCCAGCAGCCATTATGTGGGGCCCAGGGACATTCAGTACTTC. It specifies CASSHYVGPRDIQYF. The V gene is TRBV28, the J gene TRBJ2-4, with a weak D call TRBD1 (5 bases). This CDR3 contains 15 residues. Trimming stripped 6 bases from V and 8 bases from J, with 20 bases between. Germline CDR1 reads MDHEN; CDR2 reads SYDVKM.

The chain combines TRBV7-2 with TRBJ1-5, with D tentatively TRBD1 (6 bases). The CDR3 is made up of 15 amino acids. The germline V and J ends were trimmed by 5 bases and 5 bases, with 16 bases remaining between them. Germline-derived CDR1 and CDR2 are SGHTA and FQGNSA. CDR3 DNA: TGTGCCAGCAGCACAGCGGGGGGCGATTATCAGCCCCAGCATTTT. Translation: CASSTAGGDYQPQHF.

The genes are TRBV30 and TRBJ2-1, with D perhaps TRBD2 (6 bases). V lost 2 bases, J lost 0 bases, and 20 bases lay in between. Germline CDR1 reads GTSNPN; CDR2 reads SVGIG (reference sequence). The CDR3 runs to 18 residues. In DNA form, the CDR3 reads TGTGCCTGGAGTTGGGGGAGGAGCGGTCCTAGCTCCTACAATGAGCAGTTCTTC. This translates into CAWSWGRSGPSSYNEQFF.

The V and J genes are TRBV5-1 and TRBJ2-3; 9 positions agree with TRBD1. The germline CDR1 and CDR2 sequences are SGHRS and YFSETQ. This CDR3 contains 15 residues. The trim removed 4 bases at V and 0 bases at J, leaving 3 bases unmatched. CDR3 DNA sequence: TGCGCCAGCAGCACCGACAGGGGGAGCACAGATACGCAGTATTTT. Protein: CASSTDRGSTDTQYF.

The genes are TRBV6-1 and TRBJ2-6, with 7 bases that match TRBD1. The CDR3 extends over 16 amino acids. V lost 0 bases to trimming and J lost 4 bases; unmatched junction nucleotides: 3. CDR1 is MNHNS, CDR2 SASEGT, per germline. The CDR3 sequence is CASSEADRTGANVLTF. In DNA, the CDR3 is TGTGCCAGCAGTGAAGCGGACAGGACCGGGGCCAACGTCCTGACTTTC.

This sequence joins TRBV21-1 and TRBJ1-1. TRBV21-1 is a documented pseudogene. CDR3 length: 15 amino acids. The CDR3 region has the DNA TGTGCCAGCAGCAAAATAGAGAATTTGAACACTGAAGCTTTCTTT. Translation gives CASSKIENLNTEAFF.

This chain links TRBV4-1 with TRBJ2-3; D is unresolved. With 0 bases removed from V and 3 bases from J, the gap between germline ends came to 10 bases. Germline V gene sequence: CDR1 MGHRA, CDR2 YSYEKL. The CDR3 spans 15 residues. The CDR3 reads CASSQDSPGTDTQYF. Here the CDR3 DNA reads TGCGCCAGCAGCCAAGATTCCCCAGGTACAGATACGCAGTATTTT.

This chain connects TRBV6-4 to TRBJ2-3; no reliable D call. Germline lookup yields CDR1 MRHNA and CDR2 SNTAGT. V was shortened by 0 bases and J by 0 bases, with 7 bases between the two germline ends. CDR3 length: 15 residues. CDR3 in amino acids: CASSDSPRSTDTQYF. For the CDR3, the DNA is TGTGCCAGCAGTGACTCGCCCAGAAGCACAGATACGCAGTATTTT.

The rearrangement uses TRBV19 and TRBJ1-2, with a tentative D call TRBD1 (6 bases). Germline values: CDR1 LNHDA, CDR2 SQIVND (reference sequence). V was shortened by 8 bases and J by 8 bases, with 15 bases between the two germline ends. CDR3 length equals 12 residues. The CDR3 region has the DNA TGTGCCAGTTACACAGGGATGTGGGGCTACACCTTC. It encodes CASYTGMWGYTF.

The chain has TRBV11-3 and TRBJ2-3; D may be TRBD2 (6 bases). The germline V and J ends were trimmed by 1 base and 4 bases, with 21 bases remaining between them. CDR1 is SGHNT, CDR2 YENEEA, per germline. The CDR3 loop spans 18 amino acids. Here the CDR3 reads CASSLGSGFGASADTQYF. In nucleotides, the CDR3 is TGTGCCAGCAGCTTAGGATCAGGGTTTGGGGCTAGCGCAGATACGCAGTATTTT. Full variable domain (outside the CDR3, taken from reference TRBV11-3 and TRBJ2-3): EAGVVQSPRYKIIEKKQPVAFWCNPISGHNTLYWYLQNLGQGPELLIRYENEEAVDDSQLPKDRFSAERLKGVDSTLKIQPAELGDSAVYLCASSLGSGFGASADTQYFGPGTRLTVL.

This clone was observed once. V usage is TRBV28 and J usage is TRBJ1-2; D unresolved. Per germline, CDR1 MDHEN and CDR2 SYDVKM. The CDR3 loop spans 13 amino acids. V lost 6 bases and J 2 bases, leaving 10 bases between the germline ends. The CDR3 sequence is CASSGSRNYGYTF. The CDR3 nucleotides are TGTGCCAGCAGCGGGAGTAGAAACTATGGCTACACCTTC.

CDR3 region: CASAQGGNEQFF. CDR3 bases: TGTGCCAGCGCCCAGGGGGGAAATGAGCAGTTCTTC. This sequence joins TRBV6-5 and TRBJ2-1; a weak D match, TRBD1 (7 bases). The CDR3 is 12 residues long. The germline V and J ends were trimmed by 8 bases and 7 bases, with 12 bases remaining between them. The germline gives CDR1 MNHEY, CDR2 SVGAGI.

This chain connects TRBV2 to TRBJ1-1; D possibly corresponds to TRBD1 (6 bases). There are 12 residues in the CDR3. Per the germline V gene, CDR1 is SNHLY and CDR2 is FYNNEI. The V and J ends lost 5 bases and 10 bases respectively, with 14 bases between them. The CDR3 nucleotides are TGTGCCAGCAGTCCGGACAGCCTGGGAGCTTTCTTT. Amino acid sequence: CASSPDSLGAFF.

As DNA, the CDR3 is TGTGCCAGCAGGTTGTTGTCGTTGAACACTGAAGCTTTCTTT. This translates into CASRLLSLNTEAFF. This chain links TRBV7-9 with TRBJ1-1; D gene uncertain. CDR1 and CDR2 (germline): SEHNR, FQNEAQ (reference sequence). There are 14 residues in the CDR3. Trimming took 6 bases from V and 0 from J, leaving 11 bases between them.

The rearrangement links TRBV2 to TRBJ2-6; D unclear. Germline CDR1 SNHLY, CDR2 FYNNEI. The CDR3 length is 14 residues. V was clipped by 6 bases and J by 0 bases, with 6 bases between them. The CDR3 spells CASSYSSGANVLTF. In DNA, the CDR3 is TGTGCCAGCAGCTACAGCTCTGGGGCCAACGTCCTGACTTTC.

Written as DNA, the CDR3 is TGTGCCAGCAGCGATAGCGGGATGCTTACCGAGCAGTACTTC. Translation gives CASSDSGMLTEQYF. The chain joins TRBV5-6 to TRBJ2-7; 8 bases match TRBD2. This CDR3 spans 14 amino acids. Germline V CDR1 and CDR2: SGHDT, YYEEEE. V lost 4 bases and J lost 6; bases outside the gene matches: 9.

V gene TRBV27 combines with J gene TRBJ2-5; perhaps TRBD2 as D (5 bases). V lost 5 bases and J lost 7, with 11 bases in between. CDR3 length: 12 residues. CDR1 is MNHEY and CDR2 is SMNVEV in the germline V gene (reference sequence). The CDR3 loop reads CASSPSLGTQYF. The CDR3 DNA follows: TGTGCCAGCAGTCCCTCACTAGGGACCCAGTACTTC.

This chain connects TRBV10-2 to TRBJ1-1, with 7 positions matching TRBD1. This CDR3 is 14 amino acids long. Germline V gene data show CDR1 as WSHSY and CDR2 as SAAADI. V shed 3 bases and J 0 bases; nucleotides not matched to a gene: 1. The CDR3 loop reads CASSEGTVNTEAFF. For the CDR3, the DNA is TGCGCCAGCAGTGAAGGGACAGTGAACACTGAAGCTTTCTTT.

DNA for the CDR3: TGCGCCAGCAGCTTGTTGGGAGGGAGCGTGGAAAAACTGTTTTTT. Translating gives CASSLLGGSVEKLFF. This chain connects TRBV5-1 to TRBJ1-4; D gene unclear. This CDR3 contains 15 residues. Germline loops: CDR1 SGHRS, CDR2 YFSETQ. V dropped 1 base and J dropped 8 bases, with 15 bases sitting between them.

This clone has only a few counts. The chain recombines TRBV28 with TRBJ1-1, with 7 bases fitting TRBD1. Per germline, CDR1 MDHEN and CDR2 SYDVKM. V dropped 5 bases and J dropped 1; count of bases not matched to a gene: 7. This CDR3 contains 15 residues. Written as DNA, the CDR3 is TGTGCCAGCAGTCCCCGACAGGGTAGGAACACTGAAGCTTTCTTT. Translating gives CASSPRQGRNTEAFF.

The rearrangement links TRBV5-1 to TRBJ2-7, with 10 bases that match TRBD2. The V gene's germline CDR1 is SGHRS and CDR2 YFSETQ. Trimming removed 1 base from V and 3 bases from J; junction bases left unmatched: 1. This CDR3 is 14 amino acids long. CDR3 DNA: TGCGCCAGCAGCTTGACTAGCGGGATCTACGAGCAGTACTTC. Translating it yields CASSLTSGIYEQYF.